A single sample gave rise to the 3 T cell receptor beta chains below, sequenced in a study of cytomegalovirus exposure and HLA in healthy donors. PCR used 60 Vbeta primers and 13 Jbeta primers. Only in-frame clones appear in the TCRdb table, and some are missing; sequencing was by immunoSEQ multiplex PCR. In the table there are about 200,000 clones, roughly 77% of which are singletons. The material sequenced was PBMCs. These receptors originate from a male donor in good health and CMV-seropositive.

The chain uses TRBV2 and TRBJ1-1, with D possibly matching TRBD1 (5 bases). Germline-derived CDR1 and CDR2 are SNHLY and FYNNEI. The CDR3 runs to 14 residues. V gave up 4 bases and J gave up 4 bases, with 13 bases separating them. For the CDR3, the DNA is TGTGCCAGCAGTGCTTCAGGGAGGGGCACTGAAGCTTTCTTT. Protein product: CASSASGRGTEAFF.

This chain joins TRBV5-1 and TRBJ1-2, with D possibly being TRBD1 (6 bases). CDR3 size: 13 residues. Germline CDR1 reads SGHRS; CDR2 reads YFSETQ. Trimming stripped 4 bases from V and 6 bases from J, with 13 bases between. CDR3 region: CASSPWTANGYTF. The CDR3 coding sequence is TGCGCCAGCAGCCCGTGGACAGCCAATGGCTACACCTTC.

The chain uses TRBV5-4 and TRBJ2-5, with D possibly being TRBD1 (5 bases). Trimming shortened V by 2 bases and J by 5 bases, and 16 bases separated the two germline ends. The germline V gene has CDR1 SGHNT and CDR2 YYREEE (reference sequence). The CDR3 runs 15 residues. The CDR3 coding sequence is TGTGCCAGCAGCTTTATAGGGGCAAATATGGAGACCCAGTACTTC. Protein: CASSFIGANMETQYF.